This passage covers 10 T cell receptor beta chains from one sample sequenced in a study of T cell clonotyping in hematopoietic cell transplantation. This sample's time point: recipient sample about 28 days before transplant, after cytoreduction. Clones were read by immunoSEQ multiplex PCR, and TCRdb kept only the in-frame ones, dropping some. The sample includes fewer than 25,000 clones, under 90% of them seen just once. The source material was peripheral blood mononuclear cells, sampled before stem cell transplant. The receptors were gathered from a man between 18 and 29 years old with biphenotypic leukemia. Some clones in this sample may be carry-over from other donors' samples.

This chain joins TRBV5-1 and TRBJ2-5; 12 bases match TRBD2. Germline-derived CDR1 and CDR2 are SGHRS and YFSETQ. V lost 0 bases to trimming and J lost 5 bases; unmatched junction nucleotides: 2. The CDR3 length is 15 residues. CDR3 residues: CASSLEGLAGETQYF. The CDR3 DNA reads TGCGCCAGCAGCTTGGAAGGACTAGCGGGGGAGACCCAGTACTTC.

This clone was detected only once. The CDR3 loop is CASSQRGGPGVTDTQYF. The CDR3 DNA reads as TGTGCCAGCAGCCAAAGGGGGGGGCCAGGGGTCACAGATACGCAGTATTTT. The chain carries TRBV7-3 and TRBJ2-3; D might be TRBD2 (7 bases). The CDR3 contains 17 residues. CDR1 is SGHTA and CDR2 is FQGTGA in the germline V gene. V lost 5 bases and J 2 bases, leaving 20 bases between the germline ends.

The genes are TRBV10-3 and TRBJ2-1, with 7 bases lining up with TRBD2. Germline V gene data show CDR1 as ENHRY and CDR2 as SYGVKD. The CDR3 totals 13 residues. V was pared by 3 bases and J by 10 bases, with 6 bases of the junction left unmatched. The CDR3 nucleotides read TGTGCCATCAGTGAAGGGACTATAAAGGAGCAGTTCTTC. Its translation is CAISEGTIKEQFF.

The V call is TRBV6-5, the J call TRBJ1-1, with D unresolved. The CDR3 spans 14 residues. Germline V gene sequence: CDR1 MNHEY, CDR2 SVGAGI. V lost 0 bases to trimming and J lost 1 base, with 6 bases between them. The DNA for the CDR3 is TGTGCCAGCAGTTACTCTTGGCAGAACACTGAAGCTTTCTTT. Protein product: CASSYSWQNTEAFF.

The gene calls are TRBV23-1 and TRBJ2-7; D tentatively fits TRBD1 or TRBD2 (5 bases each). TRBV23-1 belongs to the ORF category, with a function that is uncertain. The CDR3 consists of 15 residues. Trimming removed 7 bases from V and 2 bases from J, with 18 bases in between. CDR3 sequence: CASTFRYRGPYEQYF. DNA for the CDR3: TGCGCCAGCACCTTCCGGTATAGGGGACCCTACGAGCAGTACTTC.

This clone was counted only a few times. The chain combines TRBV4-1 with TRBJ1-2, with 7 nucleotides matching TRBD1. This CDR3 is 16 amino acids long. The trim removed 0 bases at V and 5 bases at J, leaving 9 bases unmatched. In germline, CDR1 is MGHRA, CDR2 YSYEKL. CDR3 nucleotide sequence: TGCGCCAGCAGCCAAGACCCAGGGGGGTATCGGTATGGCTACACCTTC. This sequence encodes CASSQDPGGYRYGYTF.

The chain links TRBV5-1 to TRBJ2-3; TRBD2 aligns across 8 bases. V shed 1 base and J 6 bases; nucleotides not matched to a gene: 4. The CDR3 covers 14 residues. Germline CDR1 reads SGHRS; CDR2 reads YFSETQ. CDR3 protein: CASSLTGGEDTQYF. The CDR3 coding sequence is TGCGCCAGCAGCTTGACGGGAGGGGAGGATACGCAGTATTTT.

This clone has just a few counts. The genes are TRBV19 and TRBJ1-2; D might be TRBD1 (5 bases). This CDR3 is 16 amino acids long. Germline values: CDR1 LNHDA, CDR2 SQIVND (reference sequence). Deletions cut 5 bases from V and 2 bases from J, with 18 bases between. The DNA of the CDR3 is TGTGCCAGTAGTGTCCTCCGGGGGAGCCCAAACTATGGCTACACCTTC. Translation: CASSVLRGSPNYGYTF.

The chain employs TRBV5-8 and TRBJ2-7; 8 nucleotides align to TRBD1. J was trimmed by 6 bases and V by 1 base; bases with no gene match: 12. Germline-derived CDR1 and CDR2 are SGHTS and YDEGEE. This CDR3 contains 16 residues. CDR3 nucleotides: TGTGCCAGCAGCTTGCCCACCGGGACAGGCCGGGTCGAGCAGTACTTC. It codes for CASSLPTGTGRVEQYF.

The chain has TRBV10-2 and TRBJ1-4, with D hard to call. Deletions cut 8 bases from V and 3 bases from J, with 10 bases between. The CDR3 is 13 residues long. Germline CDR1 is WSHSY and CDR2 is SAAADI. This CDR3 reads CASARVSNEKLFF. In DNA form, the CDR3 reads TGCGCCAGCGCGCGAGTCTCTAATGAAAAACTGTTTTTT.